These T cell receptor beta chains were read from a single sample in a study of cytomegalovirus exposure and HLA in healthy donors. Some clones are missing from TCRdb's copy, which holds only in-frame ones; the method was immunoSEQ multiplex PCR. This sample has about 92,000 clones, with about 67% found just once. Sample: PBMCs. Receptors were obtained from a woman under 30 in good health and CMV-seropositive. The CDR3 runs from the conserved cysteine through the conserved F or W. Fields, in order: V gene, clone size, J gene, D gene, CDR3 protein, CDR3 DNA. A D gene is named only where the DNA matches it firmly. The size of a clone is reported for some rows only, either as once, few or many, or as a class for expanded clones.

TRBV14	once	TRBJ2-7	NA	CASSQGTGKGYEQYF	TGTGCCAGCAGCCAAGGTACCGGGAAAGGTTACGAGCAGTACTTC
TRBV19	NA	TRBJ1-5	NA	CASSPGAKRSNQPQHF	TGTGCCAGTAGTCCCGGAGCAAAGAGGAGCAATCAGCCCCAGCATTTT
TRBV6-1	NA	TRBJ2-1	NA	CASSDRVKGKYNEQFF	TGTGCCAGCAGTGACAGGGTAAAGGGGAAATACAATGAGCAGTTCTTC
TRBV7-2	NA	TRBJ2-1	NA	CASSLARESNEQFF	TGTGCCAGCAGCTTGGCAAGGGAGAGCAATGAGCAGTTCTTC
TRBV28	NA	TRBJ1-5	TRBD1	CASSFTGQGNTPQHF	TGTGCCAGCAGTTTTACGGGACAGGGGAACACGCCCCAGCATTTT
TRBV7-2	NA	TRBJ2-3	NA	CASSLTRDTQYF	TGTGCCAGCAGCCTTACCAGAGATACGCAGTATTTT
TRBV27	once	TRBJ1-4	NA	CASSFVPDGQPGGEKLFF	TGTGCCAGCAGTTTCGTGCCCGACGGGCAGCCAGGAGGTGAAAAACTGTTTTTT
TRBV4-3	few	TRBJ2-3	TRBD2	CASSQEASGSHTDTQYF	TGCGCCAGCAGCCAAGAGGCTAGCGGGAGTCACACAGATACGCAGTATTTT
TRBV7-3	few	TRBJ2-1	NA	CASSHGGNEQFF	TGTGCCAGCAGCCATGGCGGCAATGAGCAGTTCTTC
TRBV2	NA	TRBJ1-4	TRBD1	CASSEASDREEEKLFF	TGTGCCAGCAGTGAAGCCTCGGACAGGGAAGAAGAAAAACTGTTTTTT
TRBV6-1	few	TRBJ2-6	NA	CASSEQGTGANVLTF	TGTGCCAGCAGTGAACAGGGGACTGGGGCCAACGTCCTGACTTTC
TRBV7-9	NA	TRBJ2-3	NA	CASSLASGSTDTQYF	TGTGCCAGCAGCTTAGCAAGCGGTAGCACAGATACGCAGTATTTT
TRBV5-4	NA	TRBJ1-4	NA	CASSSRGRGHPTNEKLFF	TGTGCCAGCAGCTCTAGGGGCAGGGGCCATCCAACTAATGAAAAACTGTTTTTT
TRBV2	NA	TRBJ2-7	TRBD1	CASSYRGSYEQYF	TGTGCCAGCAGTTACAGGGGCTCCTACGAGCAGTACTTC
TRBV9	NA	TRBJ2-7	NA	CASSVGGRGEQYF	TGTGCCAGCAGCGTAGGGGGCAGGGGCGAGCAGTACTTC
TRBV29-1	NA	TRBJ1-1	NA	CSIRGGTEAFF	TGCAGCATCCGGGGGGGCACTGAAGCTTTCTTT
TRBV18	NA	TRBJ1-6	TRBD1	CASSPGQGEGSPLHF	TGTGCCAGCTCACCCGGACAGGGCGAAGGATCACCCCTCCACTTT
TRBV5-5	once	TRBJ2-7	NA	CASSLAKTASTYEQYF	TGTGCCAGCAGCTTGGCCAAGACAGCAAGCACCTACGAGCAGTACTTC